A single sample is the source of the 14 T cell receptor beta chains below, sequenced in a study of blood T cell repertoires in COVID-19. Only in-frame clones appear in the TCRdb table, and some are missing; sequencing was by immunoSEQ multiplex PCR. Seen here are around 74,000 clones, approximately 90% observed once, and the top ten hold approximately 4.5%. Sequencing used peripheral blood. The receptors derive from a man aged 45 to 65 with active COVID-19.

The chain joins TRBV10-3 to TRBJ2-3; D might be TRBD2 (6 bases). Looked up from germline, CDR1 is ENHRY and CDR2 is SYGVKD. With 2 bases removed from V and 5 bases from J, the gap between germline ends came to 20 bases. This CDR3 region has 17 residues. As DNA, the CDR3 is TGTGCCATCAGTGAGGCCCAACTAGCTTTCATCGAAGATACGCAGTATTTT. It encodes CAISEAQLAFIEDTQYF.

The gene calls are TRBV6-2 or TRBV6-3 and TRBJ2-1; 10 bases match TRBD2. V gave up 4 bases and J gave up 4 bases; unmatched junction bases: 4. Germline V gene data show CDR1 as MNHEY and CDR2 as SVGEGT. The CDR3 runs 15 residues. In nucleotides, the CDR3 is TGTGCCAGCAGTTTTTTAGCGGGGGGTTACAATGAGCAGTTCTTC. Translated, it gives CASSFLAGGYNEQFF.

The chain has TRBV27 and TRBJ2-7, with D perhaps TRBD2 (6 bases). The CDR3 contains 14 residues. Germline-derived CDR1 and CDR2 are MNHEY and SMNVEV (reference sequence). V was pared by 5 bases and J by 5 bases, with 16 bases between. The CDR3 nucleotides read TGTGCCAGCAGTCAAGACCCGGGAGTCCACGAGCAGTACTTC. Residues: CASSQDPGVHEQYF.

This clone was counted once. This chain uses TRBV6-1 with TRBJ2-3, with 8 bases identical to TRBD2. The J segment lost 4 bases and the V segment lost 3 bases, leaving 6 bases of the junction unmatched. CDR1 is MNHNS and CDR2 is SASEGT in the germline V gene. This CDR3 has 15 amino acids. CDR3: CASSETGTRADTQYF. CDR3 bases: TGTGCCAGCAGTGAGACCGGGACTAGAGCAGATACGCAGTATTTT.

The CDR3 reads CASSSGSWDSSYEQYF. CDR3 coding DNA: TGTGCCAGCAGCTCGGGCTCGTGGGACAGCTCCTACGAGCAGTACTTC. The chain has TRBV5-6 and TRBJ2-7, with TRBD1 matching 7 bases. Germline-derived CDR1 and CDR2 are SGHDT and YYEEEE. The J segment lost 0 bases and the V segment lost 3 bases, leaving 9 bases of the junction unmatched. CDR3 length: 16 residues.

V and J are TRBV2 and TRBJ1-3; D unresolved. CDR1 is SNHLY and CDR2 is FYNNEI in the germline V gene. V lost 2 bases, J lost 4 bases, and 12 bases lay in between. This CDR3 contains 15 residues. The CDR3 nucleotides read TGTGCCAGCAGTGAAAGCAGGTCCCGAGGAAACACCATATATTTT. The encoded protein is CASSESRSRGNTIYF.

The chain is built from TRBV4-1 and TRBJ1-2; TRBD1 might be the D (5 bases). The CDR3 has 12 amino acids. V was trimmed by 1 base and J by 7 bases, leaving 7 bases between them. Germline loops: CDR1 MGHRA, CDR2 YSYEKL. Here the CDR3 reads CASSQGGGGYTF. The CDR3 DNA follows: TGCGCCAGCAGCCAAGGGGGGGGTGGCTACACCTTC.

This clone was found a few times. The rearrangement joins TRBV28 to TRBJ2-7, with D possibly TRBD2 on 6 matching bases. The CDR3 length is 16 residues. Germline CDR1 MDHEN, CDR2 SYDVKM. The V and J ends lost 5 bases and 2 bases respectively, with 19 bases between them. The CDR3 sequence is CASSPLRRETTYEQYF. The CDR3 DNA follows: TGTGCCAGCAGTCCTCTCCGACGGGAGACTACCTACGAGCAGTACTTC.

This rearrangement joins TRBV4-1 to TRBJ1-4, with 9 bases fitting TRBD1. The J segment lost 4 bases and the V segment lost 4 bases, leaving 4 bases of the junction unmatched. Germline CDR1 MGHRA, CDR2 YSYEKL. The CDR3 sequence is 15 residues long. CDR3 bases: TGCGCCAGCAGCCGGGACAGGGCTAATAATGAAAAACTGTTTTTT. It encodes CASSRDRANNEKLFF.

This chain's CDR3 is CASSSVQETQYF. CDR3 nucleotide sequence: TGTGCCAGCAGCTCAGTCCAAGAGACCCAGTACTTC. The chain couples TRBV3-1 (or the pseudogene TRBV3-2) to TRBJ2-5; D not resolved. The CDR3 has 12 amino acids. V lost 5 bases and J 1 base, leaving 5 bases between the germline ends. CDR1 and CDR2 from the germline V gene are LGHDT and YNNKEL (reference sequence).

The chain uses TRBV5-1 and TRBJ1-2; D is possibly TRBD1 (6 bases). Trimming took 1 base from V and 8 from J, leaving 21 bases between them. Germline V gene sequence: CDR1 SGHRS, CDR2 YFSETQ. The length of the CDR3 is 16 residues. CDR3 residues: CASSLNMQGQLGGYTF. DNA of the CDR3: TGCGCCAGCAGCTTGAATATGCAGGGGCAACTCGGAGGCTACACCTTC.

The chain carries TRBV4-1 and TRBJ2-7; 12 positions agree with TRBD2. In germline, CDR1 is MGHRA, CDR2 YSYEKL. The length of the CDR3 is 21 residues. V lost 1 base to trimming and J lost 0 bases; unmatched junction nucleotides: 16. The CDR3 bases are TGCGCCAGCAGCCAAGGAGGGAGTCTGACTAGCGGGAGAGTCGCCTCCTACGAGCAGTACTTC. Residues: CASSQGGSLTSGRVASYEQYF.

The gene calls are TRBV12-3 or TRBV12-4 and TRBJ1-1; D unresolved. V was trimmed by 6 bases and J by 1 base, leaving 9 bases between them. The CDR3 consists of 13 residues. The CDR3 here is CASSNTENTEAFF. For the CDR3, the DNA is TGTGCCAGCAGCAATACAGAGAACACTGAAGCTTTCTTT.

The chain recombines TRBV15 with TRBJ2-2, with D unresolved. The V end lost 0 bases, the J end lost 5 bases, and 10 bases lay between the germline ends. The CDR3 loop spans 15 amino acids. Germline loops: CDR1 LNHNV, CDR2 YYDKDF (reference sequence). The CDR3 nucleotides are TGTGCCACCAGCAGAGATCTTCTGCGGACCGGGGAGCTGTTTTTT. Translated, it gives CATSRDLLRTGELFF.